The entry below gives a single TCR beta chain sequence along with its context. The germline gives CDR1 SGHDT, CDR2 YYEEEE. Germline trimming cut 3 bases from V and 8 bases from J; bases unmatched to any gene: 5. The CDR3 has 14 residues. Seattle patients were enrolled while actively infected and followed longitudinally. The sample is drawn from a study of blood T cell repertoires in COVID-19. About the study: Sites across the United States, Italy and Spain contributed samples from acute and convalescent COVID-19. T cells, B-cell-depleted T cells, or PBMCs supplied cDNA or gDNA.

Libraries were prepared by immunoSEQ multiplex PCR; TCRdb keeps only in-frame clonotypes and omits some of them. The table includes 62,000 or so clones, 78% detected once. The clonotype was recovered from a man in his 60s with COVID-19, enrolled during active disease. This chain connects TRBV5-6 to TRBJ1-2; TRBD1 matches at 12 bases. The sequencing input was peripheral blood. The CDR3 DNA sequence: TGTGCCAGCAGCTGGGACAGGGGGCGAGGGGGCTACACCTTC. It codes for CASSWDRGRGGYTF.